The 26 T cell receptor beta chains presented below share a single source sample, sequenced in a study of PD-1 blockade in mismatch repair-deficient tumors. Repertoires were generated with immunoSEQ multiplex PCR, while TCRdb's copy carries only in-frame clones and drops some. The data hold about 130,000 clones, with almost 90% observed a single time. This material consisted of peripheral blood, taken approximately 70 weeks after starting pembrolizumab. These TCRs come from an adult with mismatch repair-deficient cancer.

The sample holds one count of this clone. The chain joins TRBV6-4 to TRBJ2-2, with 8 bases that match TRBD1. With 4 bases clipped from V and 2 bases from J, the junction kept 6 bases outside the gene matches. This CDR3 is 16 amino acids long. CDR1 is MRHNA and CDR2 is SNTAGT in the germline V gene. Written as DNA, the CDR3 is TGTGCCAGCAGTGTCCTGGGACAGGTAAACACCGGGGAGCTGTTTTTT. Protein product: CASSVLGQVNTGELFF.

This chain joins TRBV4-3 and TRBJ2-7; D gene unclear. This CDR3 spans 15 amino acids. CDR1 LGHNA and CDR2 YSLEER come from the germline V gene. Trimming took off 3 bases at V and 2 bases at J, with 14 bases between the two ends. The CDR3 sequence is CASSQERAQAYEQYF. CDR3 coding DNA: TGCGCCAGCAGCCAGGAACGGGCCCAGGCCTACGAGCAGTACTTC.

Comments on this clone: Other DNA sequences in the sample encode the same CDR3. J is TRBJ1-2 and V is TRBV28; TRBD1 aligns across 9 bases. From germline, CDR1 is MDHEN and CDR2 SYDVKM. CDR3 length equals 13 residues. Trimming cost V 0 bases and J 8 bases; bases outside gene matches: 1. The DNA for the CDR3 is TGTGCCAGCAGTTTATGGGACAGGGGCGGCTACACCTTC. Its translation is CASSLWDRGGYTF.

This chain joins TRBV18 and TRBJ2-1, with 10 bases matching TRBD2. The CDR3 contains 15 residues. V shed 0 bases and J 8 bases; nucleotides not matched to a gene: 4. Germline-derived CDR1 and CDR2 are KGHSH and LQKENI. The CDR3 is CASSPPSGRMDEQFF. CDR3 DNA sequence: TGTGCCAGCTCACCACCTAGCGGGAGGATGGATGAGCAGTTCTTC.

The V gene is TRBV7-9, the J gene TRBJ1-1, with 9 bases aligning to TRBD1. The V gene end was trimmed by 0 bases and the J gene end by 5 bases; junction bases not matched to a gene: 7. Germline V gene sequence: CDR1 SEHNR, CDR2 FQNEAQ (reference sequence). CDR3 length: 16 amino acids. Here the CDR3 reads CASSLAPGQGETEAFF. CDR3 DNA sequence: TGTGCCAGCAGCTTAGCGCCGGGACAGGGAGAAACTGAAGCTTTCTTT.

The chain has TRBV7-2 and TRBJ2-7; D remains ambiguous. Trimming cost V 7 bases and J 5 bases, with 15 bases left between them. The germline gives CDR1 SGHTA, CDR2 FQGNSA. There are 13 residues in the CDR3. CDR3 sequence: CASKIPSQDEQYF. The CDR3 DNA reads as TGTGCCAGCAAAATCCCTTCCCAGGACGAGCAGTACTTC. The full variable domain, with the rest looked up from reference TRBV7-2 and TRBJ2-7, is GAGVSQSPSNKVTEKGKDVELRCDPISGHTALYWYRQSLGQGLEFLIYFQGNSAPDKSGLPSDRFSAERTGGSVSTLTIQRTQQEDSAVYLCASKIPSQDEQYFGPGTRLTVT.

The V and J genes are TRBV11-3 and TRBJ1-2; D is possibly TRBD1 (5 bases). There are 18 residues in the CDR3. The germline CDR1 and CDR2 sequences are SGHNT and YENEEA. Trimming removed 1 base from V and 2 bases from J, with 20 bases in between. CDR3 residues: CASSLADVLQGPNYGYTF. DNA for the CDR3: TGTGCCAGCAGCTTAGCGGACGTCTTGCAGGGACCCAACTATGGCTACACCTTC.

The genes are TRBV11-2 and TRBJ1-2, with D maybe TRBD1 (5 bases). Trimming removed 1 base at V and 7 bases at J, with 13 bases between. The CDR3 totals 14 residues. The germline V gene encodes CDR1 SGHAT and CDR2 FQNNGV. CDR3 protein: CASSLVGAVGGYTF. The CDR3 nucleotides read TGTGCCAGCAGCTTAGTAGGGGCAGTTGGTGGCTACACCTTC.

CDR3 in amino acids: CASSLAGYGANVLTF. CDR3 coding DNA: TGTGCCAGCAGCTTGGCAGGGTATGGGGCCAACGTCCTGACTTTC. The chain recombines TRBV5-5 with TRBJ2-6, with a possible D match to TRBD1 (5 bases). This CDR3 region has 15 residues. V lost 0 bases, J lost 3 bases, and 7 bases lay in between. Germline V gene data show CDR1 as SGHKS and CDR2 as YYEKEE (reference sequence).

The gene calls are TRBV11-2 and TRBJ2-3; 9 bases are a match to TRBD2. The CDR3 is 16 amino acids. Germline V lookup: CDR1 SGHAT, CDR2 FQNNGV. V lost 5 bases and J lost 3; bases outside the gene matches: 9. CDR3 DNA sequence: TGTGCCAGCAGCCATCCGGCTAGCGGGAAAACAGATACGCAGTATTTT. It codes for CASSHPASGKTDTQYF.

This sequence joins TRBV30 and TRBJ2-7; D ambiguous. There are 15 residues in the CDR3. V lost 1 base and J 1 base, leaving 14 bases between the germline ends. Germline CDR1 GTSNPN, CDR2 SVGIG (reference sequence). CDR3 nucleotides: TGTGCCTGGAGTGGATCGCCGAGGCCTTCCTACGAGCAGTACTTC. This translates into CAWSGSPRPSYEQYF.

The chain combines TRBV11-2 with TRBJ1-2; D gene uncertain. The CDR3 consists of 12 residues. Germline lookup yields CDR1 SGHAT and CDR2 FQNNGV. Trimming left V 5 bases short and J 8 bases short, with 12 bases between. The CDR3 loop is CASSLGPRGYTF. CDR3 sequence (DNA): TGTGCCAGCAGCCTCGGCCCCCGCGGCTACACCTTC.

The chain employs TRBV7-9 and TRBJ2-5; D possibly uses TRBD1 or TRBD2 (5 bases each). The germline V gene encodes CDR1 SEHNR and CDR2 FQNEAQ (reference sequence). The CDR3 has 15 residues. V was shortened by 5 bases and J by 2 bases, with 15 bases between the two germline ends. The CDR3 spells CASSTTGRGQETQYF. CDR3 DNA: TGTGCCAGCAGCACAACGGGACGGGGACAAGAGACCCAGTACTTC.

Concerning this clone: At one of its ends the junction is not consistent with the germline gene, which may arise from a read error. The chain employs TRBV7-7 and TRBJ2-7, with D tentatively TRBD1 or TRBD2 (5 bases each). The CDR3 sequence is 13 residues long. The V gene's germline CDR1 is SSHAT and CDR2 FNYEAQ (reference sequence). The CDR3 nucleotides are TGTGCTAGCAGACGGGACCGAACCTACGAGCAGTACTTC. This translates into CASRRDRTYEQYF.

The chain joins TRBV28 to TRBJ1-2; a weak D match, TRBD1 (5 bases). Trimming removed 4 bases at V and 4 bases at J, with 13 bases between. This CDR3 spans 14 amino acids. Germline CDR1 MDHEN, CDR2 SYDVKM. The CDR3 coding sequence is TGTGCCAGCAGTTGGGACGGGATAGGCTATGGCTACACCTTC. Amino acid sequence: CASSWDGIGYGYTF.

The chain employs TRBV11-3 and TRBJ2-7; D ambiguous. The CDR3 is 15 residues long. Germline CDR1 reads SGHNT; CDR2 reads YENEEA. The germline V and J ends were trimmed by 5 bases and 0 bases, with 14 bases remaining between them. CDR3: CASSLIKDGSYEQYF. DNA for the CDR3: TGTGCCAGCAGCCTGATCAAAGACGGCTCCTACGAGCAGTACTTC.

J is TRBJ2-3 and V is TRBV4-2; 7 nucleotides agree with TRBD2. V was clipped by 4 bases and J by 0 bases; unmatched bases: 4. The CDR3 has 15 residues. Germline V lookup: CDR1 LGHNA, CDR2 YNFKEQ. DNA of the CDR3: TGTGCCAGCAGCCGGCGGGAGTTGAGCACAGATACGCAGTATTTT. Residues: CASSRRELSTDTQYF.

The chain joins TRBV4-2 to TRBJ2-7; unclear D gene. The V and J ends lost 4 bases and 6 bases respectively, with 13 bases between them. The germline gives CDR1 LGHNA, CDR2 YNFKEQ. This CDR3 has 13 residues. This chain's CDR3 is CASSPSGYVEQYF. DNA of the CDR3: TGTGCCAGCAGCCCCTCTGGGTACGTCGAGCAGTACTTC.

This clone was found a few times. V is TRBV5-4 and J is TRBJ2-5; 10 bases align to TRBD2. Germline V gene sequence: CDR1 SGHNT, CDR2 YYREEE (reference sequence). CDR3 size: 16 residues. V shed 2 bases and J 3 bases; nucleotides not matched to a gene: 7. The CDR3 loop is CASSFSPGLAKETQYF. The CDR3, as DNA: TGTGCCAGCAGCTTTTCACCGGGACTAGCGAAAGAGACCCAGTACTTC.

V is TRBV7-6 and J is TRBJ2-7; a possible D gene is TRBD1 (6 bases). This CDR3 contains 15 residues. V lost 2 bases and J lost 5, with 16 bases in between. Per germline, CDR1 SGHVS and CDR2 FNYEAQ. The CDR3 loop is CASSLMTGGDDEQYF. CDR3 DNA sequence: TGTGCCAGCAGCTTAATGACAGGAGGAGACGACGAGCAGTACTTC. The whole variable domain, filled in from reference TRBV7-6 and TRBJ2-7, reads GAGVSQSPRYKVTKRGQDVALRCDPISGHVSLYWYRQALGQGPEFLTYFNYEAQQDKSGLPNDRFSAERPEGSISTLTIQRTEQRDSAMYRCASSLMTGGDDEQYFGPGTRLTVT.

This clone has only a few counts. The rearrangement uses TRBV27 and TRBJ2-7; 7 bases fit TRBD2. The CDR3 consists of 15 residues. In germline, CDR1 is MNHEY, CDR2 SMNVEV (reference sequence). The J segment lost 7 bases and the V segment lost 7 bases, leaving 16 bases of the junction unmatched. The CDR3 nucleotides are TGTGCCAGCACCCGATCCGGGACTAATTTGTTGGAGCAGTACTTC. Translating gives CASTRSGTNLLEQYF.

The chain is built from TRBV7-8 and TRBJ2-3; 10 positions match TRBD2. Germline V lookup: CDR1 SGHVS, CDR2 FQNEAQ. The V segment lost 1 base and the J segment 6 bases; nucleotides outside the gene matches: 10. The CDR3 is 17 residues long. The CDR3 is CASSLDLAGEGGDTQYF. The CDR3, as DNA: TGTGCCAGCAGCTTAGATCTAGCGGGAGAAGGTGGGGATACGCAGTATTTT.

V gene TRBV4-1 combines with J gene TRBJ2-7, with TRBD1 matching over 7 bases. This CDR3 has 14 amino acids. V lost 4 bases to trimming and J lost 1 base; unmatched junction nucleotides: 4. Germline CDR1 and CDR2: MGHRA and YSYEKL. The CDR3 DNA reads TGCGCCAGCAGCCCAAGGACAGGTTCCTACGAGCAGTACTTC. Translating gives CASSPRTGSYEQYF.

This clone appeared a single time. The chain recombines TRBV5-5 with TRBJ1-5; 7 bases line up with TRBD1. This CDR3 is built from 15 residues. Germline V gene data show CDR1 as SGHKS and CDR2 as YYEKEE (reference sequence). Trimming removed 4 bases from V and 7 bases from J; junction bases left unmatched: 11. DNA of the CDR3: TGTGCCAGCAGCCCGTCACAGGGGCGTGGGCAGCCCCAGCATTTT. This codes for CASSPSQGRGQPQHF.

The chain carries TRBV28 and TRBJ2-4; D gene unclear. V gave up 1 base and J gave up 0 bases, with 7 bases separating them. CDR3 size: 15 residues. CDR1 MDHEN and CDR2 SYDVKM come from the germline V gene. The CDR3 is CASSLSTPAKNIQYF. CDR3 DNA: TGTGCCAGCAGTTTATCTACACCAGCCAAAAACATTCAGTACTTC.

V is TRBV5-1 and J is TRBJ2-3, with 7 bases fitting TRBD2. Germline CDR1 is SGHRS and CDR2 is YFSETQ. The CDR3 sequence is 16 residues long. Trimming at V came to 0 bases and at J to 1 base, leaving 5 bases not matched to a gene. The CDR3 reads CASSLEGGYGTDTQYF. In nucleotides, the CDR3 is TGCGCCAGCAGCTTGGAGGGAGGGTACGGCACAGATACGCAGTATTTT.